A selection of T cell receptor beta chains follows, all from one sample in a study of technical replicates of blood from a handful of donors. Measured with immunoSEQ multiplex PCR; TCRdb has only the in-frame clones, and not every one. The data hold around 80,000 clones, with about 95% observed a single time. Sequencing was done on a sample of T cells isolated from PBMCs. The receptor source for this set is a human donor in good health. CDR3s include the opening cysteine and the closing phenylalanine or tryptophan. The order of the fields is D gene, V gene, J gene, CDR3 protein, CDR3 DNA. The D gene is left open where the match is weak.

.	TRBV6-1	TRBJ1-1	CASSEAGVTEAFF	TGTGCCAGCAGTGAGGCAGGGGTCACTGAAGCTTTCTTT
.	TRBV11-3	TRBJ2-6	CASSLDRMDSGANVLTF	TGTGCCAGCAGCTTAGACAGGATGGATTCTGGGGCCAACGTCCTGACTTTC
.	TRBV9	TRBJ2-1	CASSVGSGYNEQFF	TGTGCCAGCAGCGTAGGTAGCGGCTACAATGAGCAGTTCTTC
TRBD1	TRBV7-6	TRBJ1-2	CASSFGQGDGYTF	TGTGCCAGCAGCTTCGGACAGGGAGATGGCTACACCTTC
TRBD1	TRBV5-1	TRBJ2-5	CASSLETGAQETQYF	TGCGCCAGCAGCTTGGAAACAGGGGCGCAAGAGACCCAGTACTTC
TRBD2	TRBV9	TRBJ2-5	CASSAGGGSHQETQYF	TGTGCCAGCAGCGCGGGAGGGGGAAGCCACCAAGAGACCCAGTACTTC
TRBD2	TRBV10-3	TRBJ2-2	CAISGREGPLGGELFF	TGTGCCATCAGTGGGCGGGAGGGCCCTCTTGGCGGGGAGCTGTTTTTT
TRBD1	TRBV2	TRBJ2-7	CASRIPGQGSYEQYF	TGTGCCAGCAGGATTCCGGGACAGGGGTCCTACGAGCAGTACTTC
TRBD1	TRBV7-9	TRBJ2-1	CASSPLDRGLSNEQFF	TGTGCCAGCAGCCCGTTGGACAGGGGGCTCTCCAATGAGCAGTTCTTC
TRBD2	TRBV5-8	TRBJ2-1	CASSSLGRGLDEQFF	TGTGCCAGCAGTTCCCTAGGCAGGGGACTAGATGAGCAGTTCTTC
TRBD1	TRBV7-3	TRBJ2-2	CASSLIAYRGTGTGELFF	TGTGCCAGCAGCTTAATTGCCTACCGGGGGACAGGGACCGGGGAGCTGTTTTTT
TRBD2	TRBV19	TRBJ2-2	CASSTVAGITGELFF	TGTGCCAGTAGTACCGTAGCGGGAATCACCGGGGAGCTGTTTTTT
TRBD2	TRBV18	TRBJ2-7	CASSPPGLAGTYEQYF	TGTGCCAGCTCACCACCGGGACTAGCGGGAACCTACGAGCAGTACTTC
.	TRBV27	TRBJ1-1	CASSLSRRGTEAFF	TGTGCCAGCAGTTTATCTCGCAGGGGCACTGAAGCTTTCTTT
.	TRBV5-4	TRBJ2-3	CASSLAGGYTDTQYF	TGTGCCAGCAGCTTGGCGGGTGGTTACACAGATACGCAGTATTTT